This T cell receptor (beta chain) derives from a study of T cell responses to AZD1222 COVID-19 vaccine. The germline V gene encodes CDR1 KGHDR and CDR2 SFDVKD. With 5 bases removed from V and 6 bases from J, the gap between germline ends came to 13 bases. The CDR3 has 14 residues. Using immunoSEQ multiplex PCR, the repertoire was profiled, and TCRdb retains in-frame clones only, with some absent. The sample gives around 120,000 clones, around 90% of which show up once; around 2.6% is in the top ten. The clonotype was recovered from an adult who received the AZD1222 COVID-19 vaccine. Sequences were derived from peripheral blood, sampled 28 days after the second AZD1222 dose. The chain uses TRBV24-1 and TRBJ1-5; D unresolved. The CDR3 region is CATSGGQVGQPQHF. CDR3 in DNA: TGTGCCACCAGTGGAGGGCAGGTCGGTCAGCCCCAGCATTTT.